Sequencing of this T cell receptor beta chain was carried out in a study of blood T cell repertoires in COVID-19. At the level of the study: The origin of the acute and convalescent COVID-19 samples was the United States, Italy and Spain. Sources were T cells, B-cell-depleted T cells, or PBMCs; the material itself was cDNA or gDNA.

V was trimmed by 7 bases and J by 5 bases, leaving 14 bases between them. Germline CDR1 and CDR2: MNHEY and SVGAGI. The CDR3 has 13 residues. Sequenced by immunoSEQ multiplex PCR; TCRdb stores in-frame clones only, minus some. The sample has fewer than 400,000 clones, around nine tenths seen once. Self-reported history from a screening survey and questionnaire set each donor's cohort. The receptor was isolated from a woman in her thirties who had been exposed to COVID-19. The V call is TRBV6-5, the J call TRBJ1-1; TRBD1 is a possible D gene (6 bases). Sequencing used PBMCs or T cells enriched from blood (not recorded which). DNA for the CDR3: TGTGCCAGCATCGGCAGGGGAGATACTGAAGCTTTCTTT. Translated, it gives CASIGRGDTEAFF.